The clone carrying this TCR beta chain appeared a single time. In the original processing: Nucleated cell counts were estimated from reference gene primer amplification. Libraries were prepared by immunoSEQ multiplex PCR; TCRdb keeps only in-frame clonotypes and omits some of them. V, J and clone size are taken as reported in that table, and D and trimming were inferred from the DNA itself. The sample has about 440,000 clones, about 85% seen once. This entry is derived from a study of blood T cell repertoires in COVID-19. Whole-study context: In each case, the material was cDNA or gDNA derived from T cells, B-cell-depleted T cells, or PBMCs.

V was cut by 2 bases and J by 9 bases, with 11 bases left in between. Germline assignment: CDR1 MNHEY and CDR2 SMNVEV (reference sequence). The CDR3 has 13 residues. Sequencing was carried out using PBMCs or T cells enriched from blood (not recorded which). The chain has TRBV27 and TRBJ2-1; D is unclear. The receptor was derived from a woman under 30 with acute COVID-19. DNA of the CDR3: TGTGCCAGCAGTTTAGATCTAGTTGGTGAGCAGTTCTTC. It yields the protein CASSLDLVGEQFF.